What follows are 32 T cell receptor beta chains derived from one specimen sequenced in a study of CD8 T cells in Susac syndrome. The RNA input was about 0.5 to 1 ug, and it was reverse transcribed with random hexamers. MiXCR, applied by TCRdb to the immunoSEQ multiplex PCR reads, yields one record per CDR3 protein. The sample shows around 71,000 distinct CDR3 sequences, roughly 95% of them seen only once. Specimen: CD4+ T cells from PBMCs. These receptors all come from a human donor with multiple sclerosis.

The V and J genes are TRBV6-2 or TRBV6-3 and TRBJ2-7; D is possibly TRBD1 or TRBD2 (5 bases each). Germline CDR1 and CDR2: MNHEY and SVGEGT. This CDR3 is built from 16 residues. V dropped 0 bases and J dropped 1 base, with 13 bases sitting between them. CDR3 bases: TGTGCCAGCAGTTACTCGACGGGACGCATGTCCTACGAGCAGTACTTC. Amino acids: CASSYSTGRMSYEQYF.

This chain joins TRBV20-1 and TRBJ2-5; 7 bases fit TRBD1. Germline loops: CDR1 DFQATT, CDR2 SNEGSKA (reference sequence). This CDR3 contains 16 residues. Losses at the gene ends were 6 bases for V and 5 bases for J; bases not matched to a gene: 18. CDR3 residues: CSAPLGNRGSGETQYF. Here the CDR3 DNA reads TGCAGTGCCCCCCTGGGAAACAGGGGAAGTGGGGAGACCCAGTACTTC.

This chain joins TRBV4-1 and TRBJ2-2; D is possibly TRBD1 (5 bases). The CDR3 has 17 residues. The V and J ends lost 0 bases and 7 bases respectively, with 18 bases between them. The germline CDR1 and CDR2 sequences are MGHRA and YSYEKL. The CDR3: CASSQEGQGRSVGELFF. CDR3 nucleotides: TGCGCCAGCAGCCAAGAAGGGCAGGGAAGATCGGTCGGGGAGCTGTTTTTT.

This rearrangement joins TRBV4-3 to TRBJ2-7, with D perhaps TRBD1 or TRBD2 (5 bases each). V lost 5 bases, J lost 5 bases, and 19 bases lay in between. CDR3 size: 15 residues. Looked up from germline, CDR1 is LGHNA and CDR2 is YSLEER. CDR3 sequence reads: CASSLKAGDGDEQYF. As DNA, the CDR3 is TGCGCCAGCAGCTTAAAGGCCGGGGACGGAGACGAGCAGTACTTC.

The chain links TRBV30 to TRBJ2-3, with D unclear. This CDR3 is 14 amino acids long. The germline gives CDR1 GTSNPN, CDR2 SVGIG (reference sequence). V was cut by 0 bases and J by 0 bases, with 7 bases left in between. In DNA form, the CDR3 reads TGTGCCTGGAGTGTAGTGCGTAGCACAGATACGCAGTATTTT. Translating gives CAWSVVRSTDTQYF.

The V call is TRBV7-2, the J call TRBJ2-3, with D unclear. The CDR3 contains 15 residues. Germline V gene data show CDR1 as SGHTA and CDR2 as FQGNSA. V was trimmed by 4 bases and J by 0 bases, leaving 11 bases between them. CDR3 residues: CASSSRTLSTDTQYF. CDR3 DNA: TGTGCCAGCAGCTCTCGGACCCTTAGCACAGATACGCAGTATTTT.

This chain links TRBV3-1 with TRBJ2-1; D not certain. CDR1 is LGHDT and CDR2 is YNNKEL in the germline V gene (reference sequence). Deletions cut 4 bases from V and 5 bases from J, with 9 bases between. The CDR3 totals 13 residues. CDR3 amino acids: CASSRSRDNEQFF. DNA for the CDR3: TGTGCCAGCAGCCGAAGTAGGGACAATGAGCAGTTCTTC.

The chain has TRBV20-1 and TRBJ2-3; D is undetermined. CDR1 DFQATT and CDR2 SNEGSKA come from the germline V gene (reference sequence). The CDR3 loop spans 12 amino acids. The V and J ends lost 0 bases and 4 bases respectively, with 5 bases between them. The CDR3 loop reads CSAREGSDTQYF. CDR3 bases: TGCAGTGCTAGAGAGGGCTCAGATACGCAGTATTTT.

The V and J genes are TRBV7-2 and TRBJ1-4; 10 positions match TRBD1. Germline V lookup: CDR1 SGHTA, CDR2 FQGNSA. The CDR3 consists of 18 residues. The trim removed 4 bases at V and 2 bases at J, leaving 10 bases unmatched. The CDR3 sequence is CASSSGQGITGTNEKLFF. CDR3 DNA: TGTGCCAGCAGCTCGGGACAGGGGATCACTGGGACTAATGAAAAACTGTTTTTT.

CDR3 protein: CSARDPSGRETQYF. CDR3 coding DNA: TGCAGTGCTAGAGATCCTAGCGGGCGAGAGACCCAGTACTTC. The V and J genes are TRBV20-1 and TRBJ2-5, with 8 nucleotides matching TRBD2. The germline V gene has CDR1 DFQATT and CDR2 SNEGSKA (reference sequence). The ends lost 0 bases at V and 4 bases at J; junction bases unmatched: 4. The length of the CDR3 is 14 residues.

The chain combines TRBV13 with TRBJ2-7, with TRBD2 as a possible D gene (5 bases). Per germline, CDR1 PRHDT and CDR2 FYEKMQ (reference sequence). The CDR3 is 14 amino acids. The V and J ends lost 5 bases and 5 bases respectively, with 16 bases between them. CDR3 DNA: TGTGCCAGCAGCACCCGGGGAAGGACCGACGAGCAGTACTTC. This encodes CASSTRGRTDEQYF. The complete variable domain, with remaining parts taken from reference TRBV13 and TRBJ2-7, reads AAGVIQSPRHLIKEKRETATLKCYPIPRHDTVYWYQQGPGQDPQFLISFYEKMQSDKGSIPDRFSAQQFSDYHSELNMSSLELGDSALYFCASSTRGRTDEQYFGPGTRLTVT.

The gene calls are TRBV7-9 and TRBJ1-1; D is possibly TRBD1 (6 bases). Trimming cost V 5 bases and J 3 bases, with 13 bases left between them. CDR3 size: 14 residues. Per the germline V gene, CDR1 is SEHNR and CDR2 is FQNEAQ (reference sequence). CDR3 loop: CASSARGDHTEAFF. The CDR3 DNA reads TGTGCCAGCAGCGCAAGGGGGGATCACACTGAAGCTTTCTTT.

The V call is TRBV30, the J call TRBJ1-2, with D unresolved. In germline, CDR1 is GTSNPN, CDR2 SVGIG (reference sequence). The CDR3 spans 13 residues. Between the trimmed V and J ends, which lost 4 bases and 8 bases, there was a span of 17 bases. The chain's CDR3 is CAWKPADRWGYTF. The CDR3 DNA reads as TGTGCCTGGAAGCCGGCGGACCGGTGGGGCTACACCTTC.

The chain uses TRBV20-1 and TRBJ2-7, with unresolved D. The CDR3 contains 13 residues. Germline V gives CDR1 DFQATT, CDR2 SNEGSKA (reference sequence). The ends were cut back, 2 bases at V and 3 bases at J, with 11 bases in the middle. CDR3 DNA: TGCAGTGCTAGACCTCGCGGTTACTACGAGCAGTACTTC. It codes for CSARPRGYYEQYF.

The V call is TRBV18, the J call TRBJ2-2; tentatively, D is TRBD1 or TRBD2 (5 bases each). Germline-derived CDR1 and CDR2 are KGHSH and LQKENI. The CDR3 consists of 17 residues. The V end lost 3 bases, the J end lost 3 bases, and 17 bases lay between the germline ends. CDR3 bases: TGTGCCAGCTCACCGACGGGGAGAGACAGTTACACCGGGGAGCTGTTTTTT. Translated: CASSPTGRDSYTGELFF.

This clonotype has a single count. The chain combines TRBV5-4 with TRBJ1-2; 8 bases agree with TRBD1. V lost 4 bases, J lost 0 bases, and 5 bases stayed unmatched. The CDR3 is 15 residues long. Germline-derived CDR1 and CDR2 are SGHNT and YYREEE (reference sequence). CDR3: CASSTRTGTNYGYTF. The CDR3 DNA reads TGTGCCAGCAGCACCCGGACAGGGACTAACTATGGCTACACCTTC.

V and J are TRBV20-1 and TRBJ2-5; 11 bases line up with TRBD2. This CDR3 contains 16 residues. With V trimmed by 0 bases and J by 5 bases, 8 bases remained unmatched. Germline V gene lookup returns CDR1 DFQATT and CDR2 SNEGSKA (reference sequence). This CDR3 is CSARDPLAGGAETQYF. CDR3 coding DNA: TGCAGTGCTAGAGATCCGCTAGCGGGGGGTGCTGAGACCCAGTACTTC.

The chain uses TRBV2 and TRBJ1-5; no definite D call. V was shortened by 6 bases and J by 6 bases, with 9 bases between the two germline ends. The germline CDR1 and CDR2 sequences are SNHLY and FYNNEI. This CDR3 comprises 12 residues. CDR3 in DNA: TGTGCCAGCAGCGAGGGCGGTCAGCCCCAGCATTTT. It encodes CASSEGGQPQHF.

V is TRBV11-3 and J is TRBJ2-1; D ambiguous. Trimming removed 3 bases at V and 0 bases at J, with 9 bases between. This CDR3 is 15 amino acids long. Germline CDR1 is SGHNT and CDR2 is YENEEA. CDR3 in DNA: TGTGCCAGCAGCTTCGGCCTCAGCTCCTACAATGAGCAGTTCTTC. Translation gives CASSFGLSSYNEQFF.

CDR3 sequence (DNA): TGTGCCAGCAGCTCTAGTTGGGGGGCTGGGTACGAGCAGTACTTC. It specifies CASSSSWGAGYEQYF. This rearrangement joins TRBV7-2 to TRBJ2-7, with D possibly called TRBD1 or TRBD2 (6 bases each). The V end was cut by 4 bases, the J end by 4 bases, with 17 bases between. The CDR3 length is 15 residues. Germline CDR1 is SGHTA and CDR2 is FQGNSA.

CDR3 nucleotides: TGTGCCACCAGTGATTCCTTCACAGATACGCAGTATTTT. It yields the protein CATSDSFTDTQYF. This chain uses TRBV24-1 with TRBJ2-3; D is unclear. The CDR3 loop spans 13 amino acids. Germline CDR1 KGHDR, CDR2 SFDVKD. V lost 2 bases and J lost 2, with 4 bases in between.

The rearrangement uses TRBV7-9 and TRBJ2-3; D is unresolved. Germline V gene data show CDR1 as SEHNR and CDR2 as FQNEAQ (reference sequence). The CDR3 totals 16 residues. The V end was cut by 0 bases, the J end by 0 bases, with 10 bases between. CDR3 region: CASSLASSLSTDTQYF. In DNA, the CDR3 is TGTGCCAGCAGCTTAGCCTCTTCGCTGAGCACAGATACGCAGTATTTT.

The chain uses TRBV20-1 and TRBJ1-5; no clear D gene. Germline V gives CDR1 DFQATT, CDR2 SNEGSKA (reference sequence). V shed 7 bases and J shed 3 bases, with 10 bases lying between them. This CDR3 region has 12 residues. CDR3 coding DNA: TGCAGTGTCAGCGGTGACAATCAGCCCCAGCATTTT. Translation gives CSVSGDNQPQHF.

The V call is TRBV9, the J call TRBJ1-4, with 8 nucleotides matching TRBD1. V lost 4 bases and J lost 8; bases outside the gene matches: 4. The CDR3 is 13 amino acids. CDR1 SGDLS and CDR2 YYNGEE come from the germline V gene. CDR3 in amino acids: CASSPRQGEKLFF. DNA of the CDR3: TGTGCCAGCAGCCCCCGACAGGGGGAAAAACTGTTTTTT. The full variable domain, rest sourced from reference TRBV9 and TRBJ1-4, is DSGVTQTPKHLITATGQRVTLRCSPRSGDLSVYWYQQSLDQGLQFLIQYYNGEERAKGNILERFSAQQFPDLHSELNLSSLELGDSALYFCASSPRQGEKLFFGSGTQLSVL.

For the CDR3, the DNA is TGCGCCAGCAGCTATGGGCGGTCTACCTTGAGGGATTCACCCCTCCACTTT. Translated: CASSYGRSTLRDSPLHF. The V call is TRBV5-1, the J call TRBJ1-6; unclear D gene. With 3 bases removed from V and 8 bases from J, the gap between germline ends came to 21 bases. This CDR3 spans 17 amino acids. The germline gives CDR1 SGHRS, CDR2 YFSETQ.

The CDR3 spells CATSDPDRGHGNEQFF. CDR3 DNA: TGTGCCACCAGTGACCCGGACAGGGGGCATGGGAATGAGCAGTTCTTC. This chain uses TRBV24-1 with TRBJ2-1, with TRBD1 identical over 11 bases. This CDR3 contains 16 residues. Looked up from germline, CDR1 is KGHDR and CDR2 is SFDVKD. V gave up 4 bases and J gave up 7 bases; unmatched junction bases: 8.

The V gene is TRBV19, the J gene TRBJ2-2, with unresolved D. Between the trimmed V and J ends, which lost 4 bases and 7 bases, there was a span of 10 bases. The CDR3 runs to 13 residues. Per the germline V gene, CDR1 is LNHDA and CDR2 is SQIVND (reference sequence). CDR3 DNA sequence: TGTGCCAGTAGTACCACCATGGGCGGGGAGCTGTTTTTT. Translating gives CASSTTMGGELFF.

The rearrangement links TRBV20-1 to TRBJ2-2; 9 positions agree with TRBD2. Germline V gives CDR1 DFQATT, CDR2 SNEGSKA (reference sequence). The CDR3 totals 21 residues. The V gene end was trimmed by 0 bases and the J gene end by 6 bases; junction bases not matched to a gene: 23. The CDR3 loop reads CSARDYRGTGSLRGGAGELFF. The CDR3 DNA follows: TGCAGTGCTAGAGACTACCGGGGTACAGGGTCTTTGCGGGGGGGCGCCGGGGAGCTGTTTTTT.

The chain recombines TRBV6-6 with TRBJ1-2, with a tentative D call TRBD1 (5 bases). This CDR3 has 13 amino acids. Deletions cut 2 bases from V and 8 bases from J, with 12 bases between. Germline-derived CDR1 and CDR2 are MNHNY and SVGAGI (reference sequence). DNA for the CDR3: TGTGCCAGCAGTTACGACAGCTTGCAAGGCTACACCTTC. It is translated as CASSYDSLQGYTF.

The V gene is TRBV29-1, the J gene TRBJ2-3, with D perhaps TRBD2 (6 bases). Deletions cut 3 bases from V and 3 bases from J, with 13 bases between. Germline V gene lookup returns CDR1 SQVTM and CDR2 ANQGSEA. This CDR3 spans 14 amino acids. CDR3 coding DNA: TGCAGCGTTGAGGAGGGGTTGGGTACAGATACGCAGTATTTT. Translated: CSVEEGLGTDTQYF.

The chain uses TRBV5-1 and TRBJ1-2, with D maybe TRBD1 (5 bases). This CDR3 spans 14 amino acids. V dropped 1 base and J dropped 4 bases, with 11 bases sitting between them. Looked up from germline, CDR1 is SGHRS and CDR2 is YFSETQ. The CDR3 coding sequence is TGCGCCAGCAGCTTGTCCCAGGGAGGCTATGGCTACACCTTC. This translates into CASSLSQGGYGYTF.

DNA of the CDR3: TGCAGCGTTGGGTGGACAGGGTCGAACAATGAGCAGTTCTTC. This sequence encodes CSVGWTGSNNEQFF. The chain links TRBV29-1 to TRBJ2-1; 8 nucleotides match TRBD1. CDR1 and CDR2 (germline): SQVTM, ANQGSEA. This CDR3 spans 14 amino acids. After removal of 4 bases from V and 5 bases from J, the junction contained 7 bases not matched to a gene.